This TCR beta chain was captured by sequencing in a study of cytomegalovirus exposure and HLA in healthy donors. Whole-study results and caveats: A further, later analysis showed that HLA-associated TCR beta chains (compared with equally common others) were more clonally expanded. Analyzed later, association rates of TCRs varied across HLA loci, with DRB1 most and HLA-C fewest.

Points on this clone: The antigen remains unidentified.

PCR amplification relied on 60 Vbeta primers (plus 13 Jbeta primers). The repertoire was sequenced with immunoSEQ multiplex PCR; TCRdb's copy has only in-frame clones and lacks some. The sample lists roughly 180,000 clones, approximately 78% seen once, with about 2.4% in the top ten. The sequence derives from a male donor in good health and CMV-seronegative. The source material was PBMCs.

The chain's CDR3 is CASSTPPGQGAHEQYF. As DNA, the CDR3 is TGTGCCAGCAGCACGCCCCCGGGACAGGGGGCCCACGAGCAGTACTTC. The chain is built from TRBV28 and TRBJ2-7; TRBD1 matches 12 bases. CDR3 length: 16 residues. The V gene's germline CDR1 is MDHEN and CDR2 SYDVKM. J was trimmed by 5 bases and V by 6 bases; bases with no gene match: 11.